This T cell receptor (beta chain) was documented in a study of spatial heterogeneity in lung cancer. In its sample, this clonotype was seen many times. Its antigen is as yet unknown. Indicated time point: sample taken at primary tumor resection. Whole RNA, isolated from tumor, nontumor lung or frozen PBMC, was sequenced without prior sorting. The study, taken as a whole, reports: Counts of expanded alpha and beta TCRs within tumors tracked the tumor nonsynonymous mutation count.

CDR3 length: 15 amino acids. V was pared by 5 bases and J by 6 bases, with 12 bases of the junction left unmatched. Unique molecular identifiers, one per molecule, were present on every TCR cDNA molecule. TCRdb independently ran MiXCR on the 5' RACE reads; one entry per CDR3 protein. The repertoire has about 100,000 distinct CDR3 sequences, about 4.6% of them found once; the top ten carry about 20%. This receptor was taken from a male donor with early-stage non-small cell lung cancer. The specimen was lung tumor tissue, collected at surgery. The rearrangement uses TRBV12-3 or TRBV12-4 and TRBJ1-1, with 7 nucleotides matching TRBD1. As DNA, the CDR3 is TGTGCCAGCAGTACCCAACAGGGGTGGAAGGCTGAAGCTTTCTTT. It codes for CASSTQQGWKAEAFF.